The subject of this entry is one TCR beta chain. Its matching antigen is unknown. The data are from a study of response to subunit inactivated influenza vaccine. General study findings and limits: Authors suggested each seasonal influenza vaccination recruits few new T cells.

Germline CDR1 and CDR2: LGHNA and YNFKEQ. The CDR3 has 16 amino acids. Trimming took 1 base from V and 4 from J, leaving 16 bases between them. A single record per CDR3 protein comes from TCRdb applying MiXCR to the RT-PCR reads. The table has roughly 500,000 distinct CDR3 sequences, approximately 15% seen once; the top ten hold roughly 3.1%. The receptor's source is a man between 45 and 75 years old who received an inactivated influenza vaccine. This rearrangement joins TRBV4-2 to TRBJ2-5; D is possibly TRBD1 (5 bases). Sequenced material: CD4+ T cells sorted from PBMCs, taken less than 30 months after vaccination. The CDR3, as DNA: TGTGCCAGCAGCCAAGGACTGGGCAGGGTTGGAGAGACCCAGTACTTC. Translation: CASSQGLGRVGETQYF.